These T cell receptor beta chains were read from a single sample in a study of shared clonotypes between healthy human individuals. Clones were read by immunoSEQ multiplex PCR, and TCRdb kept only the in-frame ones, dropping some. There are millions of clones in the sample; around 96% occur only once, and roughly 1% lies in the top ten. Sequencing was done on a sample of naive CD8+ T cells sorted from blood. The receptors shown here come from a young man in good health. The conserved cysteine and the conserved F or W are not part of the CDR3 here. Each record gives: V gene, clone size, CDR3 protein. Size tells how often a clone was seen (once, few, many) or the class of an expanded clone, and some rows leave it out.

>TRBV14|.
ASSPERVSQETQY
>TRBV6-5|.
ASSYGGDEQF
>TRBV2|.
ASTGTGGTGELF
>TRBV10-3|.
AISATPLSSGANVLT
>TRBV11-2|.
ASSLSGTSGETQY
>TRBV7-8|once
ASSLGSVLGELF
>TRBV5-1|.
ASSPGQGGNEQF
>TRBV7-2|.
ATSSGYPNTGELF
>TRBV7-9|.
ASSLTMDRGSEAF
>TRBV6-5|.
ASSYLAGEETQY
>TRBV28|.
ASSFDGEGNTGELF
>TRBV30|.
AWSGLGEGDTEAF
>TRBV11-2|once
ASSLDRLLGAEQY
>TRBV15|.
ATSRGPENNEQF
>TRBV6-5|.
ASSYSADSYEQY
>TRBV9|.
ASSVATVIAGGNTGELF
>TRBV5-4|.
ASSIPGTSGYEQY
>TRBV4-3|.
ASSQDVREQDEQF
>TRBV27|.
ASRGGTNVGELF
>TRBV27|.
ASTPGMGNNEQF